These 7 T cell receptor beta chains came from one sample sequenced in a study of sequential checkpoint blockade in melanoma. The treatment is: randomized to nivolumab then ipilimumab (arm A) or the reverse (arm B). Libraries were prepared by immunoSEQ multiplex PCR; TCRdb keeps only in-frame clonotypes and omits some of them. The table includes 15,000 or so clones, around 70% detected once. Sequenced material: CD8+ T cells sorted from blood (inferred from file names), taken from a patient given nivolumab and ipilimumab in sequence. All receptors derive from a human donor with melanoma.

The CDR3 spells CAISGDGNGDEQYF. DNA for the CDR3: TGTGCCATCAGTGGAGACGGGAATGGGGACGAGCAGTACTTC. This chain joins TRBV10-3 and TRBJ2-7; the D gene is possibly TRBD2 (5 bases). Germline CDR1 is ENHRY and CDR2 is SYGVKD. With 4 bases removed from V and 5 bases from J, the gap between germline ends came to 15 bases. The CDR3 runs 14 residues.

V usage is TRBV5-6 and J usage is TRBJ1-2, with a weak D call TRBD1 (5 bases). This CDR3 region has 13 residues. The germline V gene has CDR1 SGHDT and CDR2 YYEEEE. V lost 0 bases, J lost 7 bases, and 10 bases lay in between. As DNA, the CDR3 is TGTGCCAGCAGCTTGGAAACGGGGGTTGGCTACACCTTC. Protein sequence: CASSLETGVGYTF.

The V call is TRBV7-8, the J call TRBJ2-7; 9 nucleotides agree with TRBD1. J was trimmed by 4 bases and V by 1 base; bases with no gene match: 5. Germline lookup yields CDR1 SGHVS and CDR2 FQNEAQ. The CDR3 contains 15 residues. The DNA of the CDR3 is TGTGCCAGCAGCTTAGTGGGGACAGGGCAATACGAGCAGTACTTC. It encodes CASSLVGTGQYEQYF. Drawing the rest from reference TRBV7-8 and TRBJ2-7, the complete variable domain is GAGVSQSPRYKVAKRGQDVALRCDPISGHVSLFWYQQALGQGPEFLTYFQNEAQLDKSGLPSDRFFAERPEGSVSTLKIQRTQQEDSAVYLCASSLVGTGQYEQYFGPGTRLTVT.

The chain carries TRBV7-2 and TRBJ2-7, with TRBD2 identical over 11 bases. CDR3 size: 15 residues. The V and J ends lost 5 bases and 4 bases, in that order; junction bases with no gene match: 7. The germline V gene has CDR1 SGHTA and CDR2 FQGNSA. CDR3 bases: TGTGCCAGCAGCGAGATAGCGGGGGGGCCTTACGAGCAGTACTTC. Translated: CASSEIAGGPYEQYF.

This clone was recorded only once. V gene TRBV5-4 combines with J gene TRBJ2-3; 9 nucleotides agree with TRBD2. The CDR3 has 13 amino acids. Trimming at V came to 10 bases and at J to 2 bases, leaving 5 bases not matched to a gene. Germline assignment: CDR1 SGHNT and CDR2 YYREEE (reference sequence). The CDR3 sequence: CAGRGGNTDTQYF. The CDR3 DNA is TGTGCCGGGCGGGGGGGCAACACAGATACGCAGTATTTT.

This clone was counted only a few times. The same CDR3 can be traced to other DNA sequences in this sample. The chain recombines TRBV27 with TRBJ2-1, with D perhaps TRBD2 (7 bases). This CDR3 region has 15 residues. V was trimmed by 3 bases and J by 12 bases, leaving 21 bases between them. CDR1 and CDR2 from the germline V gene are MNHEY and SMNVEV (reference sequence). CDR3 loop: CASSLGGGAYSGQFF. CDR3 nucleotides: TGTGCCAGCAGTTTGGGTGGGGGGGCATACTCTGGGCAGTTCTTC.

The CDR3 DNA reads TGTGCCAGCAGCGCCCAAAAATACATTAGGGGCCACCAGAATACTGGGGCCAACGTCCTGACTTTC. Its translation: CASSAQKYIRGHQNTGANVLTF. This rearrangement joins TRBV9 to TRBJ2-6, with a weak D call TRBD1 (5 bases). There are 22 residues in the CDR3. V was pared by 3 bases and J by 2 bases, with 30 bases between. From germline, CDR1 is SGDLS and CDR2 YYNGEE.